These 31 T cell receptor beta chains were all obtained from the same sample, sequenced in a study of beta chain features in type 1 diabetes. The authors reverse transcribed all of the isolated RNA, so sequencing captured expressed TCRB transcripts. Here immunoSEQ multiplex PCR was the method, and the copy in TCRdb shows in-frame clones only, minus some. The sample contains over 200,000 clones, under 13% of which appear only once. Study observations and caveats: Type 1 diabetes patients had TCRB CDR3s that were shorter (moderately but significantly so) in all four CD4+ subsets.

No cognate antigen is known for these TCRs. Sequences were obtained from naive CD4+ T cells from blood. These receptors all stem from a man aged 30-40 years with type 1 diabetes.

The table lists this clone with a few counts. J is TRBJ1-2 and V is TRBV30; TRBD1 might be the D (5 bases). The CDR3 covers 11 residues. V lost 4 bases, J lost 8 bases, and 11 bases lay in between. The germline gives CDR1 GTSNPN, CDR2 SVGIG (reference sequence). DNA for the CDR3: TGTGCCTGGACGATCGGGGGGGGCTACACCTTC. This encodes CAWTIGGGYTF.

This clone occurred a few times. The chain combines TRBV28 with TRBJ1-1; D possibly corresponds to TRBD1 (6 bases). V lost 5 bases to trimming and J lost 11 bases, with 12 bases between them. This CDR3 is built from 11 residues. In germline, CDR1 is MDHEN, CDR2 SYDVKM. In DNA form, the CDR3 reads TGTGCCAGCAGTCGCCAAAGGGGGGCTTTCTTT. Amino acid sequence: CASSRQRGAFF. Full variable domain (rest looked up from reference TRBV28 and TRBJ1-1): DVKVTQSSRYLVKRTGEKVFLECVQDMDHENMFWYRQDPGLGLRLIYFSYDVKMKEKGDIPEGYSVSREKKERFSLILESASTNQTSMYLCASSRQRGAFFGQGTRLTVV.

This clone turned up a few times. CDR3 DNA: TGTGCCAGTAGCTCATGGGCCGGGGGGACCACCGGTAGGGAGCTGTTTTTT. As protein: CASSSWAGGTTGRELFF. The genes are TRBV19 and TRBJ2-2; TRBD2 matches 7 bases. The V segment lost 6 bases and the J segment 9 bases; nucleotides outside the gene matches: 19. CDR1 and CDR2 from the germline V gene are LNHDA and SQIVND (reference sequence). The CDR3 consists of 17 residues.

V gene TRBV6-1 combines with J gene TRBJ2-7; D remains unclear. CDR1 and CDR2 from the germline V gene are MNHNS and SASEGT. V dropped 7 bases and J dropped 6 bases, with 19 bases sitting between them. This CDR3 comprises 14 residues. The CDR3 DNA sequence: TGTGCCAGCAATGCAGCGCTATCACCGGGCGAGCAGTACTTC. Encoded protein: CASNAALSPGEQYF.

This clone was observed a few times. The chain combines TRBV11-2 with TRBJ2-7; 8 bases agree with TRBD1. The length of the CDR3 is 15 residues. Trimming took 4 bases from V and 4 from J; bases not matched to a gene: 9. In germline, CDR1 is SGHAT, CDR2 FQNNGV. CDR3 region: CASSSPRQGRYEQYF. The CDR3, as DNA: TGTGCCAGCAGCTCCCCCCGACAGGGGCGATACGAGCAGTACTTC.

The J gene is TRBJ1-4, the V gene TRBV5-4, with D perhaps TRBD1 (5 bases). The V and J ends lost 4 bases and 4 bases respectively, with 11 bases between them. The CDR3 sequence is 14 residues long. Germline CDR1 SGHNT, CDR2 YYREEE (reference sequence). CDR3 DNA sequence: TGTGCCAGCAGCACGACAGTCAATAATGAAAAACTGTTTTTT. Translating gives CASSTTVNNEKLFF. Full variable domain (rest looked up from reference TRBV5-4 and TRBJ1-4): ETGVTQSPTHLIKTRGQQVTLRCSSQSGHNTVSWYQQALGQGPQFIFQYYREEENGRGNFPPRFSGLQFPNYSSELNVNALELDDSALYLCASSTTVNNEKLFFGSGTQLSVL.

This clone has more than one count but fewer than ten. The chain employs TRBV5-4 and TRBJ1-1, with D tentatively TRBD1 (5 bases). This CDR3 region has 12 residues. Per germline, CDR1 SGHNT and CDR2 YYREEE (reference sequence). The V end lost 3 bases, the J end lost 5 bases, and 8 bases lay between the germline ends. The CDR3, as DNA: TGTGCCAGCAGCTGGCCAGGGACTGAAGCTTTCTTT. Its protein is CASSWPGTEAFF.

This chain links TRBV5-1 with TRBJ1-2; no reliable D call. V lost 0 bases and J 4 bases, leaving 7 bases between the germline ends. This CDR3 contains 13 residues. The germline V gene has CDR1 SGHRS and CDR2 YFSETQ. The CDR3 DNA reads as TGCGCCAGCAGCTTGGAACAGTTCTATGGCTACACCTTC. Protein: CASSLEQFYGYTF. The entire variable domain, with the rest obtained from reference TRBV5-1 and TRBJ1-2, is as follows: KAGVTQTPRYLIKTRGQQVTLSCSPISGHRSVSWYQQTPGQGLQFLFEYFSETQRNKGNFPGRFSGRQFSNSRSEMNVSTLELGDSALYLCASSLEQFYGYTFGSGTRLTVV.

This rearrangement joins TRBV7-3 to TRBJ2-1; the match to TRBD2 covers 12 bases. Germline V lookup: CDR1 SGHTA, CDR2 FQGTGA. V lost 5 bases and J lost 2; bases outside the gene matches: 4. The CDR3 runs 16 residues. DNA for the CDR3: TGTGCCAGCAGCCCTAGCGGGGGGGTACCCTACAATGAGCAGTTCTTC. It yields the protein CASSPSGGVPYNEQFF.

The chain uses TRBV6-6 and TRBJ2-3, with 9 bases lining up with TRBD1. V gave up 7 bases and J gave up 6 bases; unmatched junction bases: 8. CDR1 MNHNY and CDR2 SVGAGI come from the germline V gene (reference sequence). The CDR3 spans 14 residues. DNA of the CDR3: TGTGCCAGCACACCGGGACAGGGTCACGATACGCAGTATTTT. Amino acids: CASTPGQGHDTQYF.

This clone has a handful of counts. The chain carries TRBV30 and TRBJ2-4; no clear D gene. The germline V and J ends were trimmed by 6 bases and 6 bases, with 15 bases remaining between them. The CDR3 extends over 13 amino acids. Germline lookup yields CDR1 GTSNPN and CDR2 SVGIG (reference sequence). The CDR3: CACSTSVANIQYF. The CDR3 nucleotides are TGTGCCTGTTCAACCAGTGTAGCAAACATTCAGTACTTC.

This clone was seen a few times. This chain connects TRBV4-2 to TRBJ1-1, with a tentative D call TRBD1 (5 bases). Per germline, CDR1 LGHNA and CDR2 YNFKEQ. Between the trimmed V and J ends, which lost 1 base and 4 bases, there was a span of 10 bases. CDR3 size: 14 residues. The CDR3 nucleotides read TGTGCCAGCAGCCAAGTCCAGGGAGGCACTGAAGCTTTCTTT. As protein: CASSQVQGGTEAFF.

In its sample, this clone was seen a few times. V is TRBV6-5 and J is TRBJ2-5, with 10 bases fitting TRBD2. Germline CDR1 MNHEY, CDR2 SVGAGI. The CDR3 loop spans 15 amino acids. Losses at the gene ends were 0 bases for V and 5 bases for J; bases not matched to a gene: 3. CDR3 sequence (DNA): TGTGCCAGCAGTTACTCCCTAGCGGGGGTTGAGACCCAGTACTTC. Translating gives CASSYSLAGVETQYF.

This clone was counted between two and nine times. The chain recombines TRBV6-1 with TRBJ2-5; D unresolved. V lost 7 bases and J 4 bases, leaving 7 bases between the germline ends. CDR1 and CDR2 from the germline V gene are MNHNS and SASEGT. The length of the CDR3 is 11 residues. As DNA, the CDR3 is TGTGCCAGCACACTTGGAGAGACCCAGTACTTC. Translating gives CASTLGETQYF.

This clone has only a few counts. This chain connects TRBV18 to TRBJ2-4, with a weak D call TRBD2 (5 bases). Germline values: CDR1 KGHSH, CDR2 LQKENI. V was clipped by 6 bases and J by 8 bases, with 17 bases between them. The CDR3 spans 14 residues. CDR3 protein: CASSSEGRGYIQYF. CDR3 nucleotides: TGTGCCAGCTCCTCCGAGGGCCGAGGGTACATTCAGTACTTC.

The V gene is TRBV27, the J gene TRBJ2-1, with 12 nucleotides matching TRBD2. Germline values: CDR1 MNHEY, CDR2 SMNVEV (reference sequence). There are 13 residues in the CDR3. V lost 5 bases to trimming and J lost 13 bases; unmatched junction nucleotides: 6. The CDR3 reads CASSAGLAGPQFF. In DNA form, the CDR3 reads TGTGCCAGCAGTGCCGGACTAGCGGGGCCTCAGTTCTTC.

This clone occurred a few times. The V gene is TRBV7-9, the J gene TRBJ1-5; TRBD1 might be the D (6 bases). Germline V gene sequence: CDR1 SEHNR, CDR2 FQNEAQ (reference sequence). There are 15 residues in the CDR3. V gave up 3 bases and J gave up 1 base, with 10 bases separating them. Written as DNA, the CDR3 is TGTGCCAGCAGCTTCGGACAGACAAGCAATCAGCCCCAGCATTTT. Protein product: CASSFGQTSNQPQHF.

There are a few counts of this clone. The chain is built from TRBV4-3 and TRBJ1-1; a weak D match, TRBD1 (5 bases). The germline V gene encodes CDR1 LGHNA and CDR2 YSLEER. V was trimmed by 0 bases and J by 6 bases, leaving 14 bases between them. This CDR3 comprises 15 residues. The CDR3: CASSQDPTGDAEAFF. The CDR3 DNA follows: TGCGCCAGCAGCCAAGATCCCACAGGTGATGCTGAAGCTTTCTTT.

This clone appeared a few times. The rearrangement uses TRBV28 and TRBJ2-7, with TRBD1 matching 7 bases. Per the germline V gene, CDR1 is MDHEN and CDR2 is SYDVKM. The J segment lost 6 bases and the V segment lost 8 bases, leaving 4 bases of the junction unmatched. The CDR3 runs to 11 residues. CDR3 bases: TGTGCCAGCCAGGGGGTGCGCGAGCAGTACTTC. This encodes CASQGVREQYF.

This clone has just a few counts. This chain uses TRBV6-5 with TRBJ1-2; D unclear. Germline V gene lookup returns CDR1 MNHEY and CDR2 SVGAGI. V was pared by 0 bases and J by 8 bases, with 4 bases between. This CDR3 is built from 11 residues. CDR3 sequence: CASSYSQGYTF. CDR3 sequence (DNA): TGTGCCAGCAGTTACTCTCAGGGCTACACCTTC.

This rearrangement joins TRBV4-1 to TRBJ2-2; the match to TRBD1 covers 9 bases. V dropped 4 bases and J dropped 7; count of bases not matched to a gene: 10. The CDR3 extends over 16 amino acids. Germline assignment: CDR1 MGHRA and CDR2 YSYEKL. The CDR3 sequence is CASSPRNRGRNGELFF. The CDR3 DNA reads TGCGCCAGCAGCCCCAGGAACAGGGGGCGGAACGGGGAGCTGTTTTTT.

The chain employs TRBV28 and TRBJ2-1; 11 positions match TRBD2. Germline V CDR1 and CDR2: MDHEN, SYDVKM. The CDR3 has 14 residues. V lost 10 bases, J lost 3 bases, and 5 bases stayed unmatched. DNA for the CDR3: TGTGCCATTGCGGGACTAGCGGTCTACAATGAGCAGTTCTTC. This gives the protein CAIAGLAVYNEQFF.

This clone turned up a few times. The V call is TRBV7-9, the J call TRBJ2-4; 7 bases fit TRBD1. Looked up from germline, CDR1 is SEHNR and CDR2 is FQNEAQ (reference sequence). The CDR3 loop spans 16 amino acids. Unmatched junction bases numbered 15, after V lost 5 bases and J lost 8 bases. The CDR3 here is CASSPIKGQTPHIQYF. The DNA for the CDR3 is TGTGCCAGCAGCCCGATTAAGGGACAGACCCCCCACATTCAGTACTTC.

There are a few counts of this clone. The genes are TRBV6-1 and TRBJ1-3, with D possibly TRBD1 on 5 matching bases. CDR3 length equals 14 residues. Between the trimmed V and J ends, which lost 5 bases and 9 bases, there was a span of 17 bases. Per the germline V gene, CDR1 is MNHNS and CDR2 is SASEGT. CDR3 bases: TGTGCCAGCAGTACCCGACAGCCTGTGGGCACCATATATTTT. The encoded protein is CASSTRQPVGTIYF.

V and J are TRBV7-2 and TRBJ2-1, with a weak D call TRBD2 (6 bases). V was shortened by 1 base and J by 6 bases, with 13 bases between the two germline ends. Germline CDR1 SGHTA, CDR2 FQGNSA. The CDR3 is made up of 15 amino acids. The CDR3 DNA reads TGTGCCAGCAGCTTAGAGGGTACTAGCCTCAATGAGCAGTTCTTC. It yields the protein CASSLEGTSLNEQFF.

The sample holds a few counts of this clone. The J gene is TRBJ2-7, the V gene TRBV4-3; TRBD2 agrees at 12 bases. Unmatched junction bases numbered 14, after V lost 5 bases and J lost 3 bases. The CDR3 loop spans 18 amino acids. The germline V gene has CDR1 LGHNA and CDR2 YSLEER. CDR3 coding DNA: TGCGCCAGCAGCGCGGGACTAGCGGGTCCCACAGATAACTACGAGCAGTACTTC. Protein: CASSAGLAGPTDNYEQYF.

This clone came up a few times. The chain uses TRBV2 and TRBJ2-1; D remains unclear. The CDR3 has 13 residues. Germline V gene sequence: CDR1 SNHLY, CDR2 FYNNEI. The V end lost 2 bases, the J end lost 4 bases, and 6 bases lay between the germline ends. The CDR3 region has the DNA TGTGCCAGCAGTGAATTGTCGTACAATGAGCAGTTCTTC. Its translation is CASSELSYNEQFF.

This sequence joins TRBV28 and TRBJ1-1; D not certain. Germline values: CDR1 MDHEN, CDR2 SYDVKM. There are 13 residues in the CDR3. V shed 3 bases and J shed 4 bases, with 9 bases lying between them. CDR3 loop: CASSFSGITEAFF. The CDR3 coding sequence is TGTGCCAGCAGTTTTTCAGGTATCACTGAAGCTTTCTTT.

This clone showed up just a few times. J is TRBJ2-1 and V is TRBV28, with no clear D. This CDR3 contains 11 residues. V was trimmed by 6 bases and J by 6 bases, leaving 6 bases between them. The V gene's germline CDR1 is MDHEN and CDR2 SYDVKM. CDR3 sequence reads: CASSLINEQFF. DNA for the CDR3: TGTGCCAGCAGCCTTATCAATGAGCAGTTCTTC.

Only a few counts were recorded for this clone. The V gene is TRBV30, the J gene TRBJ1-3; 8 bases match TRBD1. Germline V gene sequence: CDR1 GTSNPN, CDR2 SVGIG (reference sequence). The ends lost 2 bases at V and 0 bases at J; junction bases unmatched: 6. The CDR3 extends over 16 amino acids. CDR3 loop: CAWSWDRTSSGNTIYF. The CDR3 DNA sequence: TGTGCCTGGAGTTGGGACAGGACGTCCTCTGGAAACACCATATATTTT.

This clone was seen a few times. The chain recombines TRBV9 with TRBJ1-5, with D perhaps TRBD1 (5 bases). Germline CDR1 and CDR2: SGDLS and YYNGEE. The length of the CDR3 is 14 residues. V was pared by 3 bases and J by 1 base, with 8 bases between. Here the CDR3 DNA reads TGTGCCAGCAGCGGGGAGGGGAGCAATCAGCCCCAGCATTTT. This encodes CASSGEGSNQPQHF. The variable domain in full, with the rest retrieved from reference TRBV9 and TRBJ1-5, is DSGVTQTPKHLITATGQRVTLRCSPRSGDLSVYWYQQSLDQGLQFLIQYYNGEERAKGNILERFSAQQFPDLHSELNLSSLELGDSALYFCASSGEGSNQPQHFGDGTRLSIL.